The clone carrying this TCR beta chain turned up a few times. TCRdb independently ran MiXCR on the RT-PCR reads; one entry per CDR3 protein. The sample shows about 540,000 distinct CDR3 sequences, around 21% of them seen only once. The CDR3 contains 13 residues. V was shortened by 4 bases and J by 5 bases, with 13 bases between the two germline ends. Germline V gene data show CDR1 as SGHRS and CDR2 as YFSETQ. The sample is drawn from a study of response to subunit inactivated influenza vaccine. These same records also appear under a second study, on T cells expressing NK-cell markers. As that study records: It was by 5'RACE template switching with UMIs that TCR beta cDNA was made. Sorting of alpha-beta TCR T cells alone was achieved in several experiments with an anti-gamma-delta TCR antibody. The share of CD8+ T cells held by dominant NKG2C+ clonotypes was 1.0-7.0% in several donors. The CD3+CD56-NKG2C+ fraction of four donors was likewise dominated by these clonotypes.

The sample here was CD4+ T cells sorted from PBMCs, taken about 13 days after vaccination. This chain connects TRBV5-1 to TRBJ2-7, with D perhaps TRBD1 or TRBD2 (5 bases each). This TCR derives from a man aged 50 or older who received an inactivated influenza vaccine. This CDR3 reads CASSNPGTHEQYF. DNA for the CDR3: TGCGCCAGCAGCAACCCAGGGACCCACGAGCAGTACTTC.